Listed here are 31 T cell receptor beta chains from one sample, sequenced in a study of blood T cell repertoires in COVID-19. Using immunoSEQ multiplex PCR, the repertoire was profiled, and TCRdb retains in-frame clones only, with some absent. The table has roughly 100,000 clones, 84% seen once; the top ten hold roughly 13%. The sequencing sample was made of peripheral blood. The source is a human donor in a cohort sampled during active or convalescent COVID-19.

V and J are TRBV6-5 and TRBJ1-2; D is uncertain. This CDR3 is 10 amino acids long. Looked up from germline, CDR1 is MNHEY and CDR2 is SVGAGI. V lost 7 bases, J lost 4 bases, and 4 bases lay in between. The CDR3 loop is CASTGYGYTF. The CDR3 bases are TGTGCCAGCACAGGCTATGGCTACACCTTC.

V gene TRBV28 combines with J gene TRBJ1-5; perhaps TRBD1 as D (5 bases). CDR3 size: 14 residues. CDR1 and CDR2 (germline): MDHEN, SYDVKM. Trimming cost V 11 bases and J 5 bases, with 19 bases left between them. The CDR3 region is CAVAGGGRHQPQHF. In DNA form, the CDR3 reads TGTGCCGTCGCTGGGGGGGGACGTCATCAGCCCCAGCATTTT.

This chain uses TRBV6-5 with TRBJ2-7; 7 bases fit TRBD1. V shed 6 bases, J shed 0 bases, and the junction held 8 bases outside the gene matches. Per germline, CDR1 MNHEY and CDR2 SVGAGI. The CDR3 runs 15 residues. CDR3 region: CASRAPRQGSYEQYF. Here the CDR3 DNA reads TGTGCCAGCAGAGCCCCCCGACAGGGCTCCTACGAGCAGTACTTC.

This sequence joins TRBV10-1 and TRBJ2-1; TRBD1 matches at 8 bases. CDR3 length equals 16 residues. From germline, CDR1 is WNHNN and CDR2 SYGVQD (reference sequence). V lost 4 bases and J lost 6; bases outside the gene matches: 11. DNA of the CDR3: TGCGCCAGCAGTGTTACCGGGACAGGAGGTTTCAATGAGCAGTTCTTC. This codes for CASSVTGTGGFNEQFF.

This chain links TRBV12-5 with TRBJ1-1; D is perhaps TRBD1 (5 bases). The V gene lost 0 bases and the J gene lost 1 base, with 9 bases spanning the gap. Germline V gives CDR1 LGHNT, CDR2 FRNRAP. This CDR3 region has 15 residues. The CDR3 nucleotides are TGTGCTAGTGGTTTGGTATGGGGGGGGAACACTGAAGCTTTCTTT. Its protein product is CASGLVWGGNTEAFF. Full variable domain (missing parts from reference TRBV12-5 and TRBJ1-1): DARVTQTPRHKVTEMGQEVTMRCQPILGHNTVFWYRQTMMQGLELLAYFRNRAPLDDSGMPKDRFSAEMPDATLATLKIQPSEPRDSAVYFCASGLVWGGNTEAFFGQGTRLTVV.

This clone was counted between two and nine times. V is TRBV6-6 and J is TRBJ1-1; D may be TRBD1 (5 bases). The CDR3 covers 17 residues. V was shortened by 5 bases and J by 0 bases, with 19 bases between the two germline ends. The V gene's germline CDR1 is MNHNY and CDR2 SVGAGI (reference sequence). The CDR3 protein is CASSQPGRGDLNTEAFF. The CDR3 nucleotides read TGTGCCAGCAGTCAACCGGGGCGGGGCGACCTGAACACTGAAGCTTTCTTT.

The CDR3 region is CASSSATNRQGPYGYTF. CDR3 bases: TGTGCCAGCAGCTCCGCAACCAACCGACAGGGTCCCTATGGCTACACCTTC. The genes are TRBV5-4 and TRBJ1-2, with 7 bases fitting TRBD1. The V segment lost 3 bases and the J segment 4 bases; nucleotides outside the gene matches: 15. Germline values: CDR1 SGHNT, CDR2 YYREEE (reference sequence). The CDR3 covers 17 residues. Full variable domain (remainder filled in from reference TRBV5-4 and TRBJ1-2): ETGVTQSPTHLIKTRGQQVTLRCSSQSGHNTVSWYQQALGQGPQFIFQYYREEENGRGNFPPRFSGLQFPNYSSELNVNALELDDSALYLCASSSATNRQGPYGYTFGSGTRLTVV.

This clone occurred many times. The rearrangement links TRBV4-2 to TRBJ2-1; 9 bases agree with TRBD1. V lost 7 bases to trimming and J lost 2 bases; unmatched junction nucleotides: 6. The CDR3 is made up of 15 amino acids. Germline V gives CDR1 LGHNA, CDR2 YNFKEQ. The CDR3 DNA is TGTGCCAGCAAAAGTGGGACAGGGACCTACAATGAGCAGTTCTTC. This gives the protein CASKSGTGTYNEQFF.

V and J are TRBV6-5 and TRBJ1-6; D may be TRBD1 (6 bases). This CDR3 has 15 residues. CDR1 is MNHEY and CDR2 is SVGAGI in the germline V gene. V lost 8 bases and J 10 bases, leaving 21 bases between the germline ends. Written as DNA, the CDR3 is TGTGCCAGCGGCCCACTACAGGGTCAGGGATCACCCCTCCACTTT. Translation: CASGPLQGQGSPLHF.

V gene TRBV28 combines with J gene TRBJ1-6; 9 bases are shared with TRBD1. Germline values: CDR1 MDHEN, CDR2 SYDVKM. The CDR3 has 14 residues. The V gene end was trimmed by 6 bases and the J gene end by 6 bases; junction bases not matched to a gene: 3. CDR3 region: CASSRGQGNSPLHF. The CDR3 coding sequence is TGTGCCAGCAGCCGGGGACAGGGTAATTCACCCCTCCACTTT. The full variable domain, in which reference TRBV28 and TRBJ1-6 provide the parts outside the CDR3, is DVKVTQSSRYLVKRTGEKVFLECVQDMDHENMFWYRQDPGLGLRLIYFSYDVKMKEKGDIPEGYSVSREKKERFSLILESASTNQTSMYLCASSRGQGNSPLHFGNGTRLTVT.

The gene calls are TRBV7-2 and TRBJ1-5, with 9 bases identical to TRBD1. The CDR3 has 16 amino acids. Germline lookup yields CDR1 SGHTA and CDR2 FQGNSA. Germline trimming cut 5 bases from V and 6 bases from J; bases unmatched to any gene: 11. CDR3 bases: TGTGCCAGCAGCCCCGGGGGGGACAGGGTAAGTCAGCCCCAGCATTTT. As protein: CASSPGGDRVSQPQHF.

The V gene is TRBV28, the J gene TRBJ1-1; D is undetermined. V was pared by 5 bases and J by 8 bases, with 9 bases between. CDR3 length: 11 amino acids. The germline V gene has CDR1 MDHEN and CDR2 SYDVKM. The CDR3 spells CASSRTREAFF. DNA for the CDR3: TGTGCCAGCAGTCGTACACGAGAAGCTTTCTTT.

V and J are TRBV24-1 and TRBJ2-5, with D perhaps matching TRBD2 (5 bases). Trimming took off 6 bases at V and 1 base at J, with 14 bases between the two ends. Germline loops: CDR1 KGHDR, CDR2 SFDVKD. The CDR3 is 15 amino acids. The CDR3 coding sequence is TGTGCCACCAGTCCCACAGTGGGAGTCCAAGAGACCCAGTACTTC. Protein product: CATSPTVGVQETQYF.

The chain links TRBV20-1 to TRBJ1-2; possibly TRBD1 for D (5 bases). CDR1 DFQATT and CDR2 SNEGSKA come from the germline V gene (reference sequence). The CDR3 contains 11 residues. The V gene lost 5 bases and the J gene lost 8 bases, with 12 bases spanning the gap. The CDR3 sequence: CSASSSGGYTF. The CDR3 coding sequence is TGCAGTGCTTCCTCCTCAGGGGGCTACACCTTC.

This clone was counted a few times. The chain carries TRBV4-2 and TRBJ2-2; 10 bases match TRBD2. This CDR3 contains 17 residues. V dropped 3 bases and J dropped 5; count of bases not matched to a gene: 9. Germline CDR1 reads LGHNA; CDR2 reads YNFKEQ. CDR3 amino acids: CASSHGKRGGRTGELFF. As DNA, the CDR3 is TGTGCCAGCAGCCATGGCAAGCGGGGGGGCCGTACCGGGGAGCTGTTTTTT.

This chain uses TRBV29-1 with TRBJ2-1; D possibly corresponds to TRBD1 (5 bases). V was pared by 7 bases and J by 2 bases, with 15 bases between. This CDR3 has 14 residues. Germline V gene sequence: CDR1 SQVTM, CDR2 ANQGSEA. The CDR3 reads CSGGRSGTYNEQFF. CDR3 DNA sequence: TGCAGCGGCGGCAGGTCAGGGACCTACAATGAGCAGTTCTTC.

The chain links TRBV7-2 to TRBJ1-5, with D unresolved. CDR1 is SGHTA and CDR2 is FQGNSA in the germline V gene. The CDR3 loop spans 17 amino acids. V was cut by 0 bases and J by 6 bases, with 18 bases left in between. CDR3 loop: CASSLATASPRPQPQHF. CDR3 sequence (DNA): TGTGCCAGCAGCTTAGCCACAGCATCCCCCCGGCCTCAGCCCCAGCATTTT.

The V gene is TRBV19, the J gene TRBJ1-3; D is uncertain. CDR3 length: 14 amino acids. Germline lookup yields CDR1 LNHDA and CDR2 SQIVND (reference sequence). Trimming removed 10 bases at V and 0 bases at J, with 13 bases between. The CDR3 DNA sequence: TGTGCCACCCTAAGCGGATACTCTGGAAACACCATATATTTT. Translated, it gives CATLSGYSGNTIYF.

The chain recombines TRBV5-1 with TRBJ2-5; no firm D call. Per the germline V gene, CDR1 is SGHRS and CDR2 is YFSETQ. The CDR3 covers 13 residues. Trimming cost V 8 bases and J 0 bases, with 11 bases left between them. The CDR3 DNA sequence: TGCGCCAGTGGGCCAGGATACCAAGAGACCCAGTACTTC. Translated: CASGPGYQETQYF.

This chain joins TRBV19 and TRBJ1-2; 10 bases fit TRBD1. CDR1 and CDR2 from the germline V gene are LNHDA and SQIVND (reference sequence). Losses at the gene ends were 9 bases for V and 5 bases for J; bases not matched to a gene: 12. The CDR3 is 15 residues long. The DNA of the CDR3 is TGTGCCAGCGGTAACGCGGGGACAGGGGAGTATGGCTACACCTTC. Translating it yields CASGNAGTGEYGYTF.

By share, this clone counts as medium-sized. The chain uses TRBV7-9 and TRBJ1-6; D uncertain. The germline V gene encodes CDR1 SEHNR and CDR2 FQNEAQ (reference sequence). The CDR3 covers 14 residues. The V end lost 6 bases, the J end lost 10 bases, and 16 bases lay between the germline ends. The CDR3 is CASRMRVDGSPLHF. In DNA, the CDR3 is TGTGCCAGCAGAATGAGGGTGGATGGGTCACCCCTCCACTTT.

The chain carries TRBV7-8 and TRBJ1-1, with 10 nucleotides matching TRBD1. Germline-derived CDR1 and CDR2 are SGHVS and FQNEAQ. This CDR3 comprises 18 residues. Trimming at V came to 0 bases and at J to 4 bases, leaving 11 bases not matched to a gene. This CDR3 is CASSLASRDRGGGTEAFF. CDR3 DNA sequence: TGTGCCAGCAGCTTAGCGAGCCGGGACAGGGGTGGTGGCACTGAAGCTTTCTTT.

This sequence joins TRBV9 and TRBJ1-2, with 8 positions matching TRBD1. This CDR3 has 14 residues. V lost 3 bases to trimming and J lost 8 bases; unmatched junction nucleotides: 9. CDR1 SGDLS and CDR2 YYNGEE come from the germline V gene. CDR3 bases: TGTGCCAGCAGCGGGACAGGGAGGGTCGGCGGCTACACCTTC. Amino acids: CASSGTGRVGGYTF.

The chain couples TRBV18 to TRBJ1-6; TRBD1 matches 9 bases. V trimming: 3 bases; J trimming: 10 bases; junction bases outside the gene matches: 4. The germline V gene has CDR1 KGHSH and CDR2 LQKENI. The CDR3 is 14 amino acids. CDR3 sequence (DNA): TGTGCCAGCTCACCGGACAGGGGCGGCTCACCCCTCCACTTT. It is translated as CASSPDRGGSPLHF.

V and J are TRBV3-1 (or the pseudogene TRBV3-2) and TRBJ2-6, with TRBD2 matching 8 bases. V gave up 3 bases and J gave up 0 bases; unmatched junction bases: 7. The CDR3 has 18 amino acids. Germline V gene sequence: CDR1 LGHDT, CDR2 YNNKEL (reference sequence). The CDR3 loop reads CASSHYHGGVSGANVLTF. The CDR3 coding sequence is TGTGCCAGCAGCCATTACCACGGGGGGGTCTCTGGGGCCAACGTCCTGACTTTC.

This clone was seen only once. The rearrangement joins TRBV24-1 to TRBJ1-3, with D perhaps TRBD1 (6 bases). V lost 2 bases to trimming and J lost 5 bases, with 9 bases between them. The CDR3 totals 14 residues. Germline loops: CDR1 KGHDR, CDR2 SFDVKD. CDR3 bases: TGTGCCACCAGTGATTCAACAGGGCGAAACACCATATATTTT. Encoded protein: CATSDSTGRNTIYF.

The genes are TRBV21-1 and TRBJ1-1. TRBV21-1 is flagged as a pseudogene. This CDR3 contains 14 residues. The CDR3 DNA is TGTGCCAGCAGCAAAGCGCGTCGGGTCACTGAAGCTTTCTTT. Protein: CASSKARRVTEAFF.

In nucleotides, the CDR3 is TGTGCCAGCAGCTTCTCACTAAGCGGGGGAGGCACAGATACGCAGTATTTT. Protein product: CASSFSLSGGGTDTQYF. The chain combines TRBV13 with TRBJ2-3; 8 positions match TRBD2. From germline, CDR1 is PRHDT and CDR2 FYEKMQ (reference sequence). The CDR3 runs to 17 residues. After removal of 3 bases from V and 1 base from J, the junction contained 9 bases not matched to a gene.

This rearrangement joins TRBV4-1 to TRBJ2-3; TRBD1 matches 10 bases. CDR3 length: 17 amino acids. The germline CDR1 and CDR2 sequences are MGHRA and YSYEKL. The V and J ends lost 4 bases and 3 bases, in that order; junction bases with no gene match: 10. CDR3 in amino acids: CASSPRADRGGTDTQYF. CDR3 sequence (DNA): TGCGCCAGCAGCCCCCGAGCGGACAGGGGGGGAACAGATACGCAGTATTTT.

The gene calls are TRBV5-1 and TRBJ1-1; D possibly corresponds to TRBD1 (5 bases). Trimming removed 3 bases at V and 11 bases at J, with 23 bases between. The length of the CDR3 is 15 residues. Per the germline V gene, CDR1 is SGHRS and CDR2 is YFSETQ. This CDR3 is CASSSGLGGTKGAFF. The CDR3 DNA reads as TGCGCCAGCAGCTCGGGACTCGGGGGAACGAAGGGGGCTTTCTTT.

The chain carries TRBV11-2 and TRBJ1-1, with 11 positions matching TRBD1. Germline CDR1 is SGHAT and CDR2 is FQNNGV. This CDR3 spans 15 amino acids. V lost 5 bases, J lost 4 bases, and 6 bases stayed unmatched. CDR3 nucleotides: TGTGCCAGCAGCCCCCGGGACAGGGGGGCCACTGAAGCTTTCTTT. This encodes CASSPRDRGATEAFF.